The subject of this entry is one TCR beta chain. The entry originates in a study of brain T cells in children with intractable seizures. TCRdb's copy holds only in-frame clones and misses some; the assay was immunoSEQ multiplex PCR. The data show about 340,000 clones, roughly 93% seen once. Trimming took off 9 bases at V and 4 bases at J, with 18 bases between the two ends. Germline CDR1 SNHLY, CDR2 FYNNEI. The CDR3 covers 14 residues. Time point in this sample: blood from clinic visit 5 months post-surgery; TSC patient then seizure free. Surgery cases with the highest brain T cell transcript signatures were chosen for sequencing.

The chain combines TRBV2 with TRBJ1-2, with D tentatively TRBD1 (5 bases). This receptor was taken from a boy under two years old with tuberous sclerosis and intractable seizures. Specimen: peripheral blood, collected about 5 months after surgery. For the CDR3, the DNA is TGTGCCAGGTTAGCGGGGCCTCAGCTCTATGGCTACACCTTC. Amino acids: CARLAGPQLYGYTF.